Below are 20 T cell receptor beta chains sequenced from a single sample in a study of blood T cell repertoires in COVID-19. Produced via immunoSEQ multiplex PCR; TCRdb's table is partial and in-frame only. The table shows about 140,000 clones, with roughly 84% occurring only once. The sample taken for sequencing was peripheral blood. The source of these receptors is a human donor in a cohort sampled during active COVID-19.

The chain employs TRBV27 and TRBJ2-7; 10 nucleotides match TRBD1. V gave up 2 bases and J gave up 6 bases; unmatched junction bases: 4. Germline V gene sequence: CDR1 MNHEY, CDR2 SMNVEV (reference sequence). CDR3 length equals 14 residues. Written as DNA, the CDR3 is TGTGCCAGCAGTTTAGCTCGGGACAGGGGCGAGCAGTACTTC. It yields the protein CASSLARDRGEQYF.

The chain couples TRBV24-1 to TRBJ1-2; D not resolved. Germline-derived CDR1 and CDR2 are KGHDR and SFDVKD. V was cut by 0 bases and J by 4 bases, with 14 bases left in between. CDR3 length: 16 amino acids. The CDR3, as DNA: TGTGCCACCAGTGATTTGCTTCCTCAGGTAGGCTATGGCTACACCTTC. Translating it yields CATSDLLPQVGYGYTF.

This clone was detected only a few times. The gene calls are TRBV13 and TRBJ2-5; D possibly corresponds to TRBD1 (6 bases). The length of the CDR3 is 15 residues. Germline V gene data show CDR1 as PRHDT and CDR2 as FYEKMQ (reference sequence). Trimming took off 3 bases at V and 2 bases at J, with 13 bases between the two ends. The DNA for the CDR3 is TGTGCCAGCAGCTTTTTTAAGGGGGAACAAGAGACCCAGTACTTC. It translates to CASSFFKGEQETQYF.

This chain uses TRBV5-1 with TRBJ2-7; D is unclear. The V end was cut by 0 bases, the J end by 2 bases, with 9 bases between. Germline V gives CDR1 SGHRS, CDR2 YFSETQ. CDR3 length: 14 residues. The chain's CDR3 is CASSLEPSTYEQYV. DNA of the CDR3: TGCGCCAGCAGCTTGGAGCCATCCACCTACGAGCAGTACGTC.

J is TRBJ2-7 and V is TRBV18, with 9 nucleotides matching TRBD1. Trimming removed 1 base from V and 2 bases from J; junction bases left unmatched: 9. CDR1 is KGHSH, CDR2 LQKENI, per germline. CDR3 length: 17 residues. This chain's CDR3 is CASSPRGAGQGPYEQYF. DNA of the CDR3: TGTGCCAGCTCACCACGTGGCGCGGGACAGGGACCCTACGAGCAGTACTTC.

This sequence joins TRBV19 and TRBJ1-1; maybe TRBD1 (6 bases). The CDR3 consists of 16 residues. V shed 3 bases and J shed 6 bases, with 20 bases lying between them. Germline lookup yields CDR1 LNHDA and CDR2 SQIVND (reference sequence). The CDR3 sequence: CASSMGNHGKGAEAFF. The CDR3 region has the DNA TGTGCCAGTAGTATGGGGAACCATGGGAAGGGGGCTGAAGCTTTCTTT. Full variable domain (remainder filled in from reference TRBV19 and TRBJ1-1): DGGITQSPKYLFRKEGQNVTLSCEQNLNHDAMYWYRQDPGQGLRLIYYSQIVNDFQKGDIAEGYSVSREKKESFPLTVTSAQKNPTAFYLCASSMGNHGKGAEAFFGQGTRLTVV.

The V gene is TRBV10-3, the J gene TRBJ1-2, with 12 bases identical to TRBD1. CDR3 length equals 14 residues. V gave up 6 bases and J gave up 7 bases; unmatched junction bases: 6. In germline, CDR1 is ENHRY, CDR2 SYGVKD. CDR3 loop: CAISDRDRGLGYTF. In nucleotides, the CDR3 is TGTGCCATCAGCGATCGGGACAGGGGGCTTGGCTACACCTTC.

J is TRBJ2-5 and V is TRBV3-1 (or the pseudogene TRBV3-2), with 15 nucleotides matching TRBD2. V lost 6 bases, J lost 5 bases, and 7 bases stayed unmatched. The CDR3 runs to 16 residues. Germline loops: CDR1 LGHDT, CDR2 YNNKEL (reference sequence). CDR3 region: CASSRTSGGAGETQYF. The CDR3 DNA reads TGTGCCAGCAGTCGGACTAGCGGGGGGGCCGGGGAGACCCAGTACTTC.

The CDR3 DNA reads as TGTGCCAGCAGCTTAACGGGAGGCCCCGGGGGCACAGATACGCAGTATTTT. Its protein product is CASSLTGGPGGTDTQYF. The chain is built from TRBV7-9 and TRBJ2-3, with TRBD2 matching over 7 bases. After removal of 2 bases from V and 1 base from J, the junction contained 9 bases not matched to a gene. The CDR3 extends over 17 amino acids. The germline V gene has CDR1 SEHNR and CDR2 FQNEAQ (reference sequence).

The table lists this clone with a few counts. This chain uses TRBV30 with TRBJ1-4; unclear D gene. The CDR3 runs to 11 residues. The V end was cut by 3 bases, the J end by 10 bases, with 9 bases between. Germline CDR1 reads GTSNPN; CDR2 reads SVGIG (reference sequence). CDR3 in amino acids: CAWSTGSKLFF. The CDR3 DNA reads TGTGCCTGGAGCACCGGGTCAAAACTGTTTTTT.

This rearrangement joins TRBV11-1 to TRBJ2-7, with 7 bases identical to TRBD1. Germline CDR1 is SGHAT and CDR2 is FQDESV (reference sequence). This CDR3 spans 14 amino acids. Trimming cost V 5 bases and J 0 bases; bases outside gene matches: 4. In DNA form, the CDR3 reads TGTGCCAGCAGCCCAGGACAGGCCTCCTACGAGCAGTACTTC. Translation: CASSPGQASYEQYF.

This clone was counted only a few times. The chain couples TRBV7-9 to TRBJ2-2; D gene uncertain. Trimming cost V 5 bases and J 5 bases, with 9 bases left between them. Germline loops: CDR1 SEHNR, CDR2 FQNEAQ (reference sequence). This CDR3 has 13 residues. CDR3 nucleotide sequence: TGTGCCAGCAGCCCCCTAGGAACCGGGGAGCTGTTTTTT. Translating it yields CASSPLGTGELFF.

This chain connects TRBV9 to TRBJ2-3; tentative D call: TRBD1 (6 bases). There are 16 residues in the CDR3. The germline V gene has CDR1 SGDLS and CDR2 YYNGEE. Trimming stripped 0 bases from V and 0 bases from J, with 11 bases between. CDR3 bases: TGTGCCAGCAGCGTAGCCCCAGGGGATAGCACAGATACGCAGTATTTT. Protein: CASSVAPGDSTDTQYF.

V and J are TRBV7-9 and TRBJ2-1; TRBD1 agrees at 10 bases. The CDR3 totals 14 residues. V dropped 1 base and J dropped 7; count of bases not matched to a gene: 1. CDR1 and CDR2 from the germline V gene are SEHNR and FQNEAQ (reference sequence). For the CDR3, the DNA is TGTGCCAGCAGCTTAGGACAGGGGGCGAATGAGCAGTTCTTC. Translation gives CASSLGQGANEQFF.

This chain links TRBV19 with TRBJ2-3; TRBD1 agrees at 7 bases. Germline V gives CDR1 LNHDA, CDR2 SQIVND (reference sequence). This CDR3 has 14 residues. Trimming took 6 bases from V and 1 from J; bases not matched to a gene: 4. CDR3 nucleotide sequence: TGTGCCAGTAGCCGGGACAGCCGCACAGATACGCAGTATTTT. It specifies CASSRDSRTDTQYF. Combining the CDR3 with reference TRBV19 and TRBJ2-3 gives the whole variable domain DGGITQSPKYLFRKEGQNVTLSCEQNLNHDAMYWYRQDPGQGLRLIYYSQIVNDFQKGDIAEGYSVSREKKESFPLTVTSAQKNPTAFYLCASSRDSRTDTQYFGPGTRLTVL.

The chain joins TRBV6-1 to TRBJ1-2; D perhaps matches TRBD1 (5 bases). Trimming pared 0 bases from V and 2 bases from J, leaving 10 bases between. The CDR3 has 15 amino acids. Looked up from germline, CDR1 is MNHNS and CDR2 is SASEGT. The CDR3 DNA sequence: TGTGCCAGCAGTGAAGCACCAGGACAAAACTATGGCTACACCTTC. It translates to CASSEAPGQNYGYTF.

This chain joins TRBV7-6 and TRBJ1-4; perhaps TRBD1 as D (6 bases). The CDR3 is 18 residues long. The germline gives CDR1 SGHVS, CDR2 FNYEAQ. The V end was cut by 2 bases, the J end by 1 base, with 17 bases between. For the CDR3, the DNA is TGTGCCAGCAGCTTAAATTTCAGGGGCGCGAGAACTAATGAAAAACTGTTTTTT. It yields the protein CASSLNFRGARTNEKLFF.

The chain combines TRBV19 with TRBJ2-3; a weak D match, TRBD2 (6 bases). V shed 9 bases and J shed 8 bases, with 24 bases lying between them. The CDR3 consists of 15 residues. Germline loops: CDR1 LNHDA, CDR2 SQIVND (reference sequence). The CDR3: CASKSTGVGSGTQYF. CDR3 sequence (DNA): TGTGCCAGCAAATCTACGGGAGTGGGGTCGGGTACGCAGTATTTT.

This clone appeared a few times. CDR3 loop: CASSFEGANYGYTF. The CDR3 DNA reads as TGCGCCAGCAGCTTCGAGGGGGCTAACTATGGCTACACCTTC. This chain connects TRBV5-1 to TRBJ1-2; perhaps TRBD1 as D (6 bases). Germline-derived CDR1 and CDR2 are SGHRS and YFSETQ. This CDR3 is built from 14 residues. V lost 2 bases and J 0 bases, leaving 8 bases between the germline ends.

The chain couples TRBV30 to TRBJ2-2; 7 nucleotides align to TRBD2. Trimming cost V 8 bases and J 0 bases; bases outside gene matches: 9. The CDR3 is 15 amino acids. Germline-derived CDR1 and CDR2 are GTSNPN and SVGIG (reference sequence). CDR3 loop: CANHPGGANTGELFF. The CDR3, as DNA: TGTGCCAACCACCCTGGGGGGGCGAACACCGGGGAGCTGTTTTTT.